Listed below are T cell receptor beta chains from one sample, sequenced in a study of blood T cell repertoires in COVID-19. Libraries were prepared by immunoSEQ multiplex PCR; TCRdb keeps only in-frame clonotypes and omits some of them. This table holds fewer than 350,000 clones, more than 80% found once. Sequencing input: peripheral blood. Receptor source: a woman aged 30 to 39 with COVID-19, enrolled during active disease. Each CDR3 is given without its conserved first and last residue. The order of the fields is D gene, V gene, CDR3 length, CDR3 protein. A D gene is named only where the DNA matches it firmly.

-	TRBV6-6	11	ASTNDRTRGYT
-	TRBV6-5	14	ASSYSSPKTGSPLH
TRBD1	TRBV2	15	ASRPTGLGSGANVLT
TRBD2	TRBV7-9	15	ASSSPAGTSGKRRQY
-	TRBV6-6	14	ASSYSAGVGAGELF
-	TRBV19	11	ASSIGASGEQY
-	TRBV10-3	15	AISEYDRRVQNTEAF
-	TRBV10-2	13	ASSIEAPSYNEQF
TRBD1	TRBV5-1	13	ASSLEGQVKTEAF
-	TRBV2	12	ASSEVRVGGGYT
TRBD2	TRBV4-2	16	ASSQDGTSGSSYNEQF
TRBD2	TRBV5-1	16	ASSLAAPIAGGPREQY
-	TRBV30	10	AWSMGRDGYT
TRBD1	TRBV7-2	11	ASSAQGYQPQH
TRBD1	TRBV3-1/TRBV3-2	14	ASSQRQGSNYNEQF
-	TRBV10-2	11	ATLDGSSYEQY
-	TRBV15	11	ATSRQYNEKLF